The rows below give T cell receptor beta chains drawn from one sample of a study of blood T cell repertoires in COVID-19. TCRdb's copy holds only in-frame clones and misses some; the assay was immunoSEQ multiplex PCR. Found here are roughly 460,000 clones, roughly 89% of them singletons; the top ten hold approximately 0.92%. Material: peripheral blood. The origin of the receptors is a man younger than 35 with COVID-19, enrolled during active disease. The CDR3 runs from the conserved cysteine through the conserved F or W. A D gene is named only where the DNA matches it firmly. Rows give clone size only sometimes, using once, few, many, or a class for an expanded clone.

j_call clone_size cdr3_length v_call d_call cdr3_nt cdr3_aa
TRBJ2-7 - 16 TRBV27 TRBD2 TGTGCCAGCAGCGGCAGACTAGCGGGAGGAACCTACGAGCAGTACTTC CASSGRLAGGTYEQYF
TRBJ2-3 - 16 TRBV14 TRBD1 TGTGCCAGCAGCCAAGCGAGGGGGCTCCGGACAGATACGCAGTATTTT CASSQARGLRTDTQYF
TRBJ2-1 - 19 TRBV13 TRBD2 TGTGCCAGCAGCTTATCGACTAGCGGGAGGGAGTGGTCCTACAATGAGCAGTTCTTC CASSLSTSGREWSYNEQFF
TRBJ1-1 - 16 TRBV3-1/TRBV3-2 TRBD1 TGTGCCAGCAGCCAAGCTTTAGGACAGGGATCCACTGAAGCTTTCTTT CASSQALGQGSTEAFF
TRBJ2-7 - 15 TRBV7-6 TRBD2 TGTGCCAGCAGCCCCCAGCGGGGGGGCTCCTACGAGCAGTACTTC CASSPQRGGSYEQYF
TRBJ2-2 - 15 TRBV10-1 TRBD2 TGCGCCAGCAGTCGAGCGAGCGGGGGCACCGGGGAGCTGTTTTTT CASSRASGGTGELFF
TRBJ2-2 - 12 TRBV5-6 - TGTGCCAGCAGCCTTGGGCCCGGGGAGCTGTTTTTT CASSLGPGELFF
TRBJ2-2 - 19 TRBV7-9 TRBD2 TGTGCCAGCAGCTATAGGATAGATCCAGCGGGAGACGACACCGGGGAGCTGTTTTTT CASSYRIDPAGDDTGELFF
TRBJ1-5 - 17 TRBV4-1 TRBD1 TGCGCCAGCAGCCACCCCGAGCGGACAGGGATCAATCAGCCCCAGCATTTT CASSHPERTGINQPQHF
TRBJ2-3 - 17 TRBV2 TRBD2 TGTGCCAGCAGTGAGGAATCGAGCGGGGATGGAGCAGATACGCAGTATTTT CASSEESSGDGADTQYF
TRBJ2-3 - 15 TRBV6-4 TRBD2 TGTGCCAGCAGTGAGGGAGCGGGAGGCACAGATACGCAGTATTTT CASSEGAGGTDTQYF
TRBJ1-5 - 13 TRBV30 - TGTGCCTGGAAACTTAAAGGCAATCAGCCCCAGCATTTT CAWKLKGNQPQHF
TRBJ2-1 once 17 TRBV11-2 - TGTGCCAGCAGCTTAGATCGTCCAGGGAGGGGGATCAATGAGCAGTTCTTC CASSLDRPGRGINEQFF
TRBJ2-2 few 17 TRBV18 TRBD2 TGTGCCAGCTCACCTCGGGGAGGGCGGACGAACACCGGGGAGCTGTTTTTT CASSPRGGRTNTGELFF
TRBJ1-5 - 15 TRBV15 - TGTGCCACCAGCGCGGAGTACCAGATCAATCAGCCCCAGCATTTT CATSAEYQINQPQHF
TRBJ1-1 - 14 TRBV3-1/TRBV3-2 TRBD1 TGTGCCAGCAGCCACGCAGGGGGCCGCACTGAAGCTTTCTTT CASSHAGGRTEAFF
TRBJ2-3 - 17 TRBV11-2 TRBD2 TGTGCCAGCAGTCCCTACCCTACCGGGAGGGCCGGAGATACGCAGTATTTT CASSPYPTGRAGDTQYF
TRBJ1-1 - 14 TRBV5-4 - TGTGCCAGCAGCTTGTACATCCAGAACACTGAAGCTTTCTTT CASSLYIQNTEAFF
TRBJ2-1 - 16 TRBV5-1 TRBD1 TGCGCCAGCAGCTTGGCGGGACAGGGGGCTAGCAATGAGCAGTTCTTC CASSLAGQGASNEQFF
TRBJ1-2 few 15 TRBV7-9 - TGTGCCAGCAGCTTAGCGCTAGTCAGCAACTATGGCTACACCTTC CASSLALVSNYGYTF
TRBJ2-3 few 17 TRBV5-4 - TGTGCCAGCAGCCATCTGAGGGAGCGTGAGGACACAGATACGCAGTATTTT CASSHLREREDTDTQYF
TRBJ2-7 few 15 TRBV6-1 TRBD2 TGTGCCAGCAGTGAAGGACTAGCGGGAGCCTACGAGCAGTACTTC CASSEGLAGAYEQYF
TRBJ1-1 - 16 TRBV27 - TGTGCCAGCAGTCCCCCCCGGGGTGGTAGAGCCACTGAAGCTTTCTTT CASSPPRGGRATEAFF
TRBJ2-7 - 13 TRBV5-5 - TGTGCCAGCAGCTTGGTTCAATCCTACGAGCAGTACTTC CASSLVQSYEQYF
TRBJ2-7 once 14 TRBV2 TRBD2 TGTGCCAGCAGGACTAGCGGGAGGACCTACGAGCAGTACTTC CASRTSGRTYEQYF
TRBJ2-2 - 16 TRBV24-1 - TGTGCCACCAGTGATTCGCGGACTGGAAACACCGGGGAGCTGTTTTTT CATSDSRTGNTGELFF
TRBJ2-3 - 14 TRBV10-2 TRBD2 TGCGCCAGCAGTGGCGGGAGGGTATATGATACGCAGTATTTT CASSGGRVYDTQYF
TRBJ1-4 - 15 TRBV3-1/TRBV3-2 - TGTGCCAGCAGCTCAAACAGGGTTCCGTCGGAAAAACTGTTTTTT CASSSNRVPSEKLFF
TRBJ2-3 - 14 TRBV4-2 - TGTGCCAGCAGCCATCCGGGACTCCCGGTTGAGCAGTATTTT CASSHPGLPVEQYF
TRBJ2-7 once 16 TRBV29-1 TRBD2 TGCAGCGTTGACGGGACTAGCGGGATGAGCTCCTACGAGCAGTACTTC CSVDGTSGMSSYEQYF
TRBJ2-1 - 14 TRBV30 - TGTGCCTGGAGCGAGGGATTCTCCTACAATGAGCAGTTCTTC CAWSEGFSYNEQFF
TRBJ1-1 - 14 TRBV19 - TGTGCCAGTACGCTTTTGAGTGGGGGGACTGAAGCTTTCTTT CASTLLSGGTEAFF
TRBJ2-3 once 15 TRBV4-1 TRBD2 TGCGCCAGCAGCCAGCTAGCGGAGAGCACAGATACGCAGTATTTT CASSQLAESTDTQYF
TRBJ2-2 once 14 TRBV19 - TGTGCCAGTCAGGACTTTTCGAACACCGGGGAGCTGTTTTTT CASQDFSNTGELFF
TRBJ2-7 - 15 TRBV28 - TGTGCCAGCAGTTTTGTGCTTACAAAAAACTACGAGCAGTACTTC CASSFVLTKNYEQYF
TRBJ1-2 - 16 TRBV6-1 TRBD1 TGTGCCAGCAGTGAATCTCACAGGGGGGCTAACTATGGCTACACCTTC CASSESHRGANYGYTF
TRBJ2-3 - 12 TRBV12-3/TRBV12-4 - TGTGCCAGCAGCGCACTAGCCGGGGCGCAGTATTTT CASSALAGAQYF
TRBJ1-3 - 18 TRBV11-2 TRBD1 TGTGCCAGCAGGATGCTGGCTCGGGACAGGTTTTCTGGAAACACCATATATTTT CASRMLARDRFSGNTIYF
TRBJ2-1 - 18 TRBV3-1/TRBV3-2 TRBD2 TGTGCCAGCAGCCAAGATTGGACTAGCGGGAATCGGGACAATGAGCAGTTCTTC CASSQDWTSGNRDNEQFF
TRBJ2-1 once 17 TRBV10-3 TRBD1 TGTGCCATCAGGAGCGGGACAGGGGATTTCTATAACAATGAGCAGTTCTTC CAIRSGTGDFYNNEQFF